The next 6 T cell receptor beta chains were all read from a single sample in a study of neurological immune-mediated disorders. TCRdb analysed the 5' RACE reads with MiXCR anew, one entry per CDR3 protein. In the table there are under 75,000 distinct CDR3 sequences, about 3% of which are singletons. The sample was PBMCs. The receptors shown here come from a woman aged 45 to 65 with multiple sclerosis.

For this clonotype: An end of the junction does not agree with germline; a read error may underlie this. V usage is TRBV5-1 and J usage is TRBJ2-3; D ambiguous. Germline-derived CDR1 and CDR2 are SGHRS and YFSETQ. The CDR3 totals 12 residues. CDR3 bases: TGCGACAGCAGCACGGACACAGATACGCAGTATTTT. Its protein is CDSSTDTDTQYF.

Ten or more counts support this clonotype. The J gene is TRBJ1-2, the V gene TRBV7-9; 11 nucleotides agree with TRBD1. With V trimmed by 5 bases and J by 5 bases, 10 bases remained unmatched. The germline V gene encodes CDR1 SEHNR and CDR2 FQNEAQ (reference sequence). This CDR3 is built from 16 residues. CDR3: CASSPWTGGILYGYTF. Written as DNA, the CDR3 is TGTGCCAGCAGCCCGTGGACAGGGGGCATCCTTTATGGCTACACCTTC.

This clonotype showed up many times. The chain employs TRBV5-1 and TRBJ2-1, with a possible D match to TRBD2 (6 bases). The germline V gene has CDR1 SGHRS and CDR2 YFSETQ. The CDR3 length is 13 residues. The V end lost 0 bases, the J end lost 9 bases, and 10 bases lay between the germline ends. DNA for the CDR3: TGCGCCAGCAGCTTGGGCGGGGTAGGTGAGCAGTTCTTC. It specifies CASSLGGVGEQFF.

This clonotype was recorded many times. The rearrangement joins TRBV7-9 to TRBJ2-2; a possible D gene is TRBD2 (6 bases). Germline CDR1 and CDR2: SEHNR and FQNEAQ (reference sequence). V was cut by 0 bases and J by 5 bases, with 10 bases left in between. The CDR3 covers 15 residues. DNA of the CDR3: TGTGCCAGCAGCTTAGCGGGACTGGGGACCGGGGAGCTGTTTTTT. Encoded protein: CASSLAGLGTGELFF.

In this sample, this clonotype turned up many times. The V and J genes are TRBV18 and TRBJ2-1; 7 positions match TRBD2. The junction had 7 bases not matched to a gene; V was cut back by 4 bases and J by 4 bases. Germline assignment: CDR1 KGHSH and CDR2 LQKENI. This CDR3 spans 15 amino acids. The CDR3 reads CASSLSLAEYNEQFF. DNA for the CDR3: TGTGCCAGCTCACTCAGCCTAGCGGAGTACAATGAGCAGTTCTTC.

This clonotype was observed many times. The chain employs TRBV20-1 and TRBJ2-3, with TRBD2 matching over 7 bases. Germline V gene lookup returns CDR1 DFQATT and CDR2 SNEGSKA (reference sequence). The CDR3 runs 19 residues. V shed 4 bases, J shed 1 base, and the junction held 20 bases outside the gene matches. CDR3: CSATSIRPSSRGGTDTQYF. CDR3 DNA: TGCAGTGCTACGTCCATTAGGCCTTCGTCCCGGGGGGGCACAGATACGCAGTATTTT.